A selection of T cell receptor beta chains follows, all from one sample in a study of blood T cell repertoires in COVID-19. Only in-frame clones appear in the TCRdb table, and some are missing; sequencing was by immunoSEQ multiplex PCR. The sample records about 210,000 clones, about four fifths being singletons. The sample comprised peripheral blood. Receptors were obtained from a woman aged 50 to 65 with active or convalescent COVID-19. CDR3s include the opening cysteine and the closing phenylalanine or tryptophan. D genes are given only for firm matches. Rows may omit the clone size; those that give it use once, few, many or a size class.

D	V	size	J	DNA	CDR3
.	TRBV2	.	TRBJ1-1	TGTGCCAGCATAGGGGACACCGCGTCGAACACTGAAGCTTTCTTT	CASIGDTASNTEAFF
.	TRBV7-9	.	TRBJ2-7	TGTGCCAGCAGCCCAACAGGGAACAACGAGCAGTACTTC	CASSPTGNNEQYF
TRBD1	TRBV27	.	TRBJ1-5	TGTGCCAGCAGCCCCCAGCAGGGGGGCGGTGTCAGACAGCCCCAGCATTTT	CASSPQQGGGVRQPQHF
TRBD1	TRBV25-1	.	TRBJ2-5	TGTGCCAGCAGTGACAGGGGGCGGGAGACCCAGTACTTC	CASSDRGRETQYF
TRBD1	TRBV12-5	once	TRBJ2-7	TGTGCTAGTGGTTTGGGGCAGGGGGCAGGGGAGCAGTACTTC	CASGLGQGAGEQYF
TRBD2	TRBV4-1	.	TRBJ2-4	TGCGCCAGCGGGGGGGAAGAGGGCAAAAACATTCAGTACTTC	CASGGEEGKNIQYF
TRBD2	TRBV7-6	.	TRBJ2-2	TGTGCCAGCAGCTCGGGGCCGGGGGGAGTCACCGGGGAGCTGTTTTTT	CASSSGPGGVTGELFF
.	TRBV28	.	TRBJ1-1	TGTGCCAGCGCCCAAGAGGTGAACACTGAAGCTTTCTTT	CASAQEVNTEAFF
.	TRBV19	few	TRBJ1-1	TGTGCCAGTAGTATCTGGGCCGAAGACACTGAAGCTTTCTTT	CASSIWAEDTEAFF
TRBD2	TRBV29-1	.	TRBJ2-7	TGCAGCGCCATCGCTAGCGGGAGGTACTACGAGCAGTACTTC	CSAIASGRYYEQYF
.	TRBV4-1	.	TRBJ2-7	TGCGCCAGCAGCCAAGAGACTTCCTCCTACGAGCAGTACTTC	CASSQETSSYEQYF
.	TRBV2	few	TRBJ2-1	TGTGCCGGCAGCGTCGGCGGATACTACAATGAGCAGTTCTTC	CAGSVGGYYNEQFF
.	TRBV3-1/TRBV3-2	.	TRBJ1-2	TGTGCCAGCAGCGAGTACAGGTACCGGGTCTATGGCTACACCTTC	CASSEYRYRVYGYTF
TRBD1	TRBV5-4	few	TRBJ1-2	TGTGCCAGCAGCACCTGGACAGGGGGCCCCTATGGCTACACCTTC	CASSTWTGGPYGYTF
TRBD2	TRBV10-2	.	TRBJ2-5	TGCGCCAGCAGGGGGGGGGATAGAGAGACCCAGTACTTC	CASRGGDRETQYF
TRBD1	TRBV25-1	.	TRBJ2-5	TGTGCCAGCAGTGAGGGACAGAAGAACCAAGAGACCCAGTACTTC	CASSEGQKNQETQYF
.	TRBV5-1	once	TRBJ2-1	TGCGCCAGCAGTGATCCGGGATCGGGGCAGTTCTTC	CASSDPGSGQFF
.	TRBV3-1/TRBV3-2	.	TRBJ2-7	TGTGCCAGCAGCCCCCCGGGGGCCTACGAGCAGTACTTC	CASSPPGAYEQYF
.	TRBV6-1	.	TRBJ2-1	TGTGCCAGCACTGACTTCAATGAGCAGTTCTTC	CASTDFNEQFF
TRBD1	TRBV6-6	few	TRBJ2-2	TGTGCCAGCAGAATGGGACAGGCGAACACCGGGGAGCTGTTTTTT	CASRMGQANTGELFF
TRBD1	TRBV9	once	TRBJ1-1	TGTGCCAGCAGCGTGGGGACAGTCATGAACACTGAAGCTTTCTTT	CASSVGTVMNTEAFF
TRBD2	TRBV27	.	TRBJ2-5	TGTGCCAGCAGGCCTTTACAGGGCGGGAGGGCGGCGGAGACCCAGTACTTC	CASRPLQGGRAAETQYF
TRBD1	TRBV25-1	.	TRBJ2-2	TGTGCCAGCAGCACGTCGGGACAGACCGGGGAGCTGTTTTTT	CASSTSGQTGELFF
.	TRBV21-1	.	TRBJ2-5	TGTGCCAGCAGCAAAGAGGTCATGAAGTGGGCGGGGGAGACCCAGTACTTC	CASSKEVMKWAGETQYF
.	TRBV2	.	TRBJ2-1	TGTGCCAGCAGTGAAAGGCTCCAGGGGACAGAGCAGTTCTTC	CASSERLQGTEQFF
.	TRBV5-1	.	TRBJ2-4	TGCGCCAGCAGCCCGGAGCAGGGCACGGCCAAAAACATTCAGTACTTC	CASSPEQGTAKNIQYF
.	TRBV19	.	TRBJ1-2	TGTGCCAGTAGTATGGGAGACTCCTATGGCTACACCTTC	CASSMGDSYGYTF
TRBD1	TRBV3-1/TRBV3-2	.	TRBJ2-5	TGTGCCAGCAGCCCGATTACAGGGGAGGAGACCCAGTACTTC	CASSPITGEETQYF
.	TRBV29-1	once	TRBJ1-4	TGCAGCGCCTCCCAGGGAGGGGACGAAAAACTGTTTTTT	CSASQGGDEKLFF
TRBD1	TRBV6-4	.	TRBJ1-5	TGTGCCAGTACAGTGAGCAGGGACAGGGGCGGCAATCAGCCCCAGCATTTT	CASTVSRDRGGNQPQHF
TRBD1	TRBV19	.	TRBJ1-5	TGTGCCAGTAGTATATCCGACAGGGGCAACAATCAGCCCCAGCATTTT	CASSISDRGNNQPQHF
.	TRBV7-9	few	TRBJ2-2	TGTGCCAGCAGCTTATATCTAAGGGGTTACACCGGGGAGCTGTTTTTT	CASSLYLRGYTGELFF
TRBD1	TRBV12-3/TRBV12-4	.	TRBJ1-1	TGTGCCAGCATCTCGGACAGGGGAGCTGAAGCTTTCTTT	CASISDRGAEAFF
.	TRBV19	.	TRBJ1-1	TGTGCCAGTAGTTCCCGGGGAGAAGCTTTCTTT	CASSSRGEAFF
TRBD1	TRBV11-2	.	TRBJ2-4	TGTGCCAGCAGCCACCCTTCGCGACAGGGCATTCAGTACTTC	CASSHPSRQGIQYF